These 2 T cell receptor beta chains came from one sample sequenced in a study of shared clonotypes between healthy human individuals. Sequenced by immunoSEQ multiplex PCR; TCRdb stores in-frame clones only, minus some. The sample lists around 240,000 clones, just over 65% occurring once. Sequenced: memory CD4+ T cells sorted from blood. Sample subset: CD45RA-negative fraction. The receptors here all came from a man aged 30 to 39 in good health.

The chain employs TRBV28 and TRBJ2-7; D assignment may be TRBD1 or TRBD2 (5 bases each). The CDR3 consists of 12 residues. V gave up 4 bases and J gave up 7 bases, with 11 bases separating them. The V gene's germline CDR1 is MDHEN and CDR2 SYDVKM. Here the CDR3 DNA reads TGTGCCAGCAGTTGGGGGAGTGTAGAGCAGTACTTC. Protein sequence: CASSWGSVEQYF.

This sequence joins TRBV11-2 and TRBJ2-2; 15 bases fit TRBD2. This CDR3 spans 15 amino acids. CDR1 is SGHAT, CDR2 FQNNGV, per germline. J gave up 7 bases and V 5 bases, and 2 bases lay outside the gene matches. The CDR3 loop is CASSRTSGRVGELFF. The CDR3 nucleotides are TGTGCCAGCAGCAGGACTAGCGGGAGGGTCGGGGAGCTGTTTTTT.